A selection of T cell receptor beta chains follows, all from one sample in a study of Graves' ophthalmopathy and Graves' hyperthyroidism. TCRdb reanalysed the multiplex PCR reads using MiXCR and keeps one entry per CDR3 protein. The table has 350,000 to 400,000 distinct CDR3 sequences, around 19% seen once. Sequenced material: peripheral blood. The receptors stem from a woman aged 18-29 years with Graves' ophthalmopathy. The CDR3 runs from the conserved cysteine through the conserved F or W. D genes are given only for firm matches. Clone size is shown for a subset of rows, as once, few, many or a class of expanded clone.

TRBV5-1	TRBD1	many	TRBJ2-5	CASSHTGTGPLQETQYF	TGCGCCAGCAGCCACACAGGGACAGGCCCCCTCCAAGAGACCCAGTACTTC
TRBV12-3/TRBV12-4	NA	NA	TRBJ1-2	CASSEGLLYGYTF	TGTGCCAGCAGTGAGGGGTTACTCTATGGCTACACCTTC
TRBV28	NA	many	TRBJ1-2	CASSTGSPHGYTF	TGTGCCAGCAGTACAGGGAGCCCACATGGCTACACCTTC
TRBV30	TRBD1	many	TRBJ1-2	CAWRGGTGGLSNYGYTF	TGTGCCTGGAGGGGCGGGACAGGGGGCCTGTCGAACTATGGCTACACCTTC
TRBV27	TRBD1	many	TRBJ1-1	CASSRGTGRTEAFF	TGTGCCAGCAGCCGCGGGACAGGGAGGACTGAAGCTTTCTTT
TRBV6-5	TRBD2	many	TRBJ2-2	CASSYALAGALTGELFF	TGTGCCAGCAGTTACGCCCTAGCGGGGGCCCTGACCGGGGAGCTGTTTTTT
TRBV7-9	TRBD1	many	TRBJ1-2	CASSLVLGQGYGYTF	TGTGCCAGCAGCTTAGTATTAGGACAGGGGTATGGCTACACCTTC
TRBV20-1	NA	many	TRBJ1-1	CSARQGIGTEAFF	TGCAGTGCTAGACAGGGGATAGGGACTGAAGCTTTCTTT
TRBV29-1	NA	many	TRBJ1-1	CSSPEPGNRAEAFF	TGCAGCTCCCCAGAACCAGGGAATAGGGCTGAAGCTTTCTTT
TRBV6-5	TRBD1	many	TRBJ2-7	CASSLQGAGSYEQYF	TGTGCCAGCAGTCTCCAGGGGGCAGGGTCCTACGAGCAGTACTTC
TRBV20-1	NA	many	TRBJ2-2	CSARDSGKNTGELFF	TGCAGTGCTAGAGATTCGGGCAAGAACACCGGGGAGCTGTTTTTT
TRBV29-1	NA	many	TRBJ1-1	CSVVGQNTEAFF	TGCAGCGTCGTGGGGCAGAACACTGAAGCTTTCTTT
TRBV6-2/TRBV6-3	NA	many	TRBJ2-2	CASSYGASAGELFF	TGTGCCAGCAGTTACGGCGCGTCTGCCGGGGAGCTGTTTTTT
TRBV12-3/TRBV12-4	NA	NA	TRBJ1-1	CASRQSGRTEAFF	TGTGCCAGCAGACAATCAGGACGCACTGAAGCTTTCTTT
TRBV28	NA	many	TRBJ1-1	CASSLWGRAFF	TGTGCCAGCAGTTTGTGGGGGCGAGCTTTCTTT
TRBV5-1	NA	many	TRBJ2-7	CASSLELGDSYEQYF	TGCGCCAGCAGCTTGGAACTAGGGGACTCCTACGAGCAGTACTTC
TRBV7-2	NA	many	TRBJ1-6	CASSLGALKYNSPLHF	TGTGCCAGCAGCTTAGGGGCGCTCAAGTACAATTCACCCCTCCACTTT
TRBV11-2	TRBD1	many	TRBJ1-1	CASSLGLQGRTITEAFF	TGTGCCAGCAGCTTAGGTTTACAGGGGAGGACGATCACTGAAGCTTTCTTT
TRBV20-1	NA	many	TRBJ1-5	CSATGEGSNQPQHF	TGCAGTGCTACAGGGGAGGGGAGCAATCAGCCCCAGCATTTT
TRBV28	NA	many	TRBJ2-7	CASSSDIEQYF	TGTGCCAGCAGTTCGGACATAGAGCAGTACTTC
TRBV6-5	TRBD2	many	TRBJ2-5	CASSWTSGVGETQYF	TGTGCCAGCAGTTGGACTAGCGGGGTTGGGGAGACCCAGTACTTC
TRBV12-3/TRBV12-4	NA	NA	TRBJ2-2	CASIPGGHSTGELFF	TGTGCCAGCATTCCGGGGGGCCATAGCACCGGGGAGCTGTTTTTT
TRBV6-2/TRBV6-3	NA	NA	TRBJ2-7	CASSLVEVGSEQYF	TGTGCCAGCAGTTTGGTGGAGGTAGGGAGCGAGCAGTACTTC
TRBV7-9	NA	once	TRBJ2-7	CASSGSGNGDYEQYF	TGTGCCAGCAGCGGATCCGGGAACGGGGACTACGAGCAGTACTTC
TRBV24-1	NA	many	TRBJ2-5	CATSVSGAGETQYF	TGTGCCACCAGTGTGTCAGGGGCAGGGGAGACCCAGTACTTC
TRBV28	NA	many	TRBJ2-7	CASGLAVYEQYF	TGTGCCAGCGGCCTCGCAGTCTACGAGCAGTACTTC
TRBV12-3/TRBV12-4	NA	many	TRBJ1-1	CASSSGNAEAFF	TGTGCCAGCAGCTCTGGGAACGCTGAAGCTTTCTTT
TRBV6-2/TRBV6-3	NA	many	TRBJ2-3	CASSYGPVAGTDTQYF	TGTGCCAGCAGTTACGGCCCCGTAGCGGGCACAGATACGCAGTATTTT
TRBV12-3/TRBV12-4	NA	many	TRBJ2-7	CASSLRGYEQYF	TGTGCCAGCAGTTTACGGGGTTACGAGCAGTACTTC
TRBV20-1	NA	NA	TRBJ1-1	CSASPGHLNTEAFF	TGCAGTGCTAGCCCGGGACACCTGAACACTGAAGCTTTCTTT
TRBV14	NA	many	TRBJ2-5	CASSGWNGVTETQYF	TGTGCCAGCAGCGGATGGAACGGAGTTACGGAGACCCAGTACTTC
TRBV28	NA	many	TRBJ1-2	CASSLSEGGYTF	TGTGCCAGCAGTTTATCAGAGGGTGGCTACACCTTC
TRBV7-9	NA	many	TRBJ2-2	CASSFLTGSTGELFF	TGTGCCAGCAGCTTCTTAACAGGGTCCACCGGGGAGCTGTTTTTT
TRBV28	NA	many	TRBJ1-1	CASSLNRDSLNTEAFF	TGTGCCAGCAGTTTAAACAGGGACTCTTTGAACACTGAAGCTTTCTTT
TRBV30	NA	many	TRBJ2-7	CAWSTAGGYEQYF	TGTGCCTGGTCGACAGCCGGGGGCTACGAGCAGTACTTC
TRBV6-2/TRBV6-3	NA	many	TRBJ1-2	CASSYSRSGYTF	TGTGCCAGCAGTTACAGTCGAAGTGGCTACACCTTC
TRBV28	TRBD1	NA	TRBJ1-1	CASSATGTGETEAFF	TGTGCCAGCAGTGCTACCGGGACAGGGGAAACTGAAGCTTTCTTT
TRBV28	NA	NA	TRBJ1-5	CASSLIGSGVGQPQHF	TGTGCCAGCAGCCTAATAGGTAGCGGGGTCGGTCAGCCCCAGCATTTT
TRBV18	NA	many	TRBJ1-1	CASSQTEWTEAFF	TGTGCCAGCTCACAAACAGAGTGGACTGAAGCTTTCTTT
TRBV25-1	NA	many	TRBJ1-1	CASSETGPRRSEAFF	TGTGCCAGCAGTGAAACGGGGCCAAGGAGGTCTGAAGCTTTCTTT